This entry lists 24 T cell receptor beta chains sequenced from one sample in a study of siplizumab effects on memory and regulatory T cells. Only in-frame clones appear in the TCRdb table, and some are missing; sequencing was by immunoSEQ multiplex PCR. The data show about 100,000 clones, with 91% seen just once and 0.15% held by the top ten. The material sequenced was CD4+ T cells sorted from blood. These receptors all come from a human donor in good health.

The V gene is TRBV5-6, the J gene TRBJ1-3, with D hard to call. The CDR3 loop spans 12 amino acids. V was cut by 0 bases and J by 4 bases, with 2 bases left in between. Germline CDR1 SGHDT, CDR2 YYEEEE. CDR3 loop: CASSLVGNTIYF. CDR3 nucleotide sequence: TGTGCCAGCAGCTTGGTGGGAAACACCATATATTTT.

The genes are TRBV9 and TRBJ1-2; the match to TRBD1 covers 8 bases. CDR3 length: 16 amino acids. Per the germline V gene, CDR1 is SGDLS and CDR2 is YYNGEE. V lost 2 bases to trimming and J lost 1 base; unmatched junction nucleotides: 7. The CDR3 DNA sequence: TGTGCCAGCAGCGTGACAGGGGTAATCGGTAACTATGGCTACACCTTC. Amino acid sequence: CASSVTGVIGNYGYTF.

The chain combines TRBV30 with TRBJ1-5; D perhaps matches TRBD1 (6 bases). The V end was cut by 0 bases, the J end by 5 bases, with 8 bases between. From germline, CDR1 is GTSNPN and CDR2 SVGIG (reference sequence). The CDR3 length is 13 residues. CDR3 amino acids: CAWSVGGDQPQHF. The CDR3 coding sequence is TGTGCCTGGAGTGTAGGGGGAGATCAGCCCCAGCATTTT.

The V and J genes are TRBV5-4 and TRBJ2-5; D gene unclear. The CDR3 spans 12 residues. Trimming left V 0 bases short and J 5 bases short, with 5 bases between. From germline, CDR1 is SGHNT and CDR2 YYREEE (reference sequence). CDR3 DNA: TGTGCCAGCAGCTTGGAAGGGGAGACCCAGTACTTC. The encoded protein is CASSLEGETQYF.

The chain links TRBV29-1 to TRBJ2-7; no clear D gene. Germline V lookup: CDR1 SQVTM, CDR2 ANQGSEA. This CDR3 is 11 amino acids long. V gave up 2 bases and J gave up 12 bases, with 14 bases separating them. The CDR3 region is CSVESPLLLYF. As DNA, the CDR3 is TGCAGCGTTGAAAGCCCCTTACTTTTGTACTTC.

The CDR3 region has the DNA TGTGCCAGCTCCCCAGAGGGTTTTCTCTATCTAGCCAAAAACATTCAGTACTTC. Protein sequence: CASSPEGFLYLAKNIQYF. The chain joins TRBV18 to TRBJ2-4; a weak D match, TRBD2 (5 bases). The ends were cut back, 6 bases at V and 0 bases at J, with 21 bases in the middle. This CDR3 spans 18 amino acids. The germline CDR1 and CDR2 sequences are KGHSH and LQKENI.

A remark on this clone: The sample carries other DNA sequences with the same CDR3. The J gene is TRBJ2-1, the V gene TRBV27; D gene uncertain. Germline lookup yields CDR1 MNHEY and CDR2 SMNVEV (reference sequence). The CDR3 loop spans 17 amino acids. V lost 3 bases and J 0 bases, leaving 15 bases between the germline ends. In DNA, the CDR3 is TGTGCCAGCAGTTTTGGGGATTGGTACAACTCCTACAATGAGCAGTTCTTC. Residues: CASSFGDWYNSYNEQFF.

V usage is TRBV11-3 and J usage is TRBJ2-3, with D possibly being TRBD1 or TRBD2 (6 bases each). The CDR3 spans 14 residues. The V and J ends lost 1 base and 2 bases respectively, with 7 bases between them. In germline, CDR1 is SGHNT, CDR2 YENEEA. CDR3 amino acids: CASSLGGATDTQYF. CDR3 bases: TGTGCCAGCAGCTTAGGGGGGGCCACAGATACGCAGTATTTT. Drawing the rest from reference TRBV11-3 and TRBJ2-3, the complete variable domain is EAGVVQSPRYKIIEKKQPVAFWCNPISGHNTLYWYLQNLGQGPELLIRYENEEAVDDSQLPKDRFSAERLKGVDSTLKIQPAELGDSAVYLCASSLGGATDTQYFGPGTRLTVL.

As DNA, the CDR3 is TGTGCCAGCAGCTCATTGGGGGTGAATTATGGCTACACCTTC. It yields the protein CASSSLGVNYGYTF. The chain employs TRBV28 and TRBJ1-2, with D possibly being TRBD1 (5 bases). The germline V gene has CDR1 MDHEN and CDR2 SYDVKM. The CDR3 is made up of 14 amino acids. Trimming took 6 bases from V and 5 from J, leaving 16 bases between them.

The rearrangement joins TRBV18 to TRBJ1-5, with 7 bases lining up with TRBD1. CDR1 and CDR2 from the germline V gene are KGHSH and LQKENI. The trim removed 6 bases at V and 4 bases at J, leaving 6 bases unmatched. This CDR3 is 14 amino acids long. Here the CDR3 reads CASSFQTGNQPQHF. The CDR3 bases are TGTGCCAGCTCGTTTCAGACAGGGAATCAGCCCCAGCATTTT.

This clone appeared a single time. The rearrangement joins TRBV4-3 to TRBJ2-4; D gene ambiguous. V was clipped by 0 bases and J by 0 bases, with 18 bases between them. The CDR3 is 19 residues long. The V gene's germline CDR1 is LGHNA and CDR2 YSLEER. CDR3 amino acids: CASSQDRTQAALAKNIQYF. The CDR3 DNA reads as TGCGCCAGCAGCCAAGACAGGACCCAGGCCGCCCTAGCCAAAAACATTCAGTACTTC.

The chain uses TRBV27 and TRBJ2-3; TRBD1 matches at 9 bases. The germline CDR1 and CDR2 sequences are MNHEY and SMNVEV (reference sequence). The CDR3 loop spans 15 amino acids. Losses at the gene ends were 4 bases for V and 4 bases for J; bases not matched to a gene: 6. For the CDR3, the DNA is TGTGCCAGCAGTTCCTACAGGGGGCTTCCAGATACGCAGTATTTT. This gives the protein CASSSYRGLPDTQYF.

CDR3 DNA sequence: TGTGCCAGCAGTCGAGTGCTACCCACAGATACGCAGTATTTT. This sequence encodes CASSRVLPTDTQYF. The chain uses TRBV2 and TRBJ2-3; D is undetermined. Trimming removed 5 bases from V and 2 bases from J, with 11 bases in between. The CDR3 runs 14 residues. The germline CDR1 and CDR2 sequences are SNHLY and FYNNEI.

The rearrangement uses TRBV15 and TRBJ2-7; 8 positions match TRBD1. J lost 4 bases, V lost 1 base, and 6 bases had no gene match. Germline V gives CDR1 LNHNV, CDR2 YYDKDF (reference sequence). The CDR3 loop spans 15 amino acids. The CDR3 coding sequence is TGTGCCACCAGCAGAGCGACAGGGGCCCCATACGAGCAGTACTTC. It specifies CATSRATGAPYEQYF.

The CDR3 is CASSLMGLGSYNSPLHF. In DNA form, the CDR3 reads TGCGCCAGCAGCTTGATGGGATTAGGCTCCTATAATTCACCCCTCCACTTT. This chain uses TRBV5-1 with TRBJ1-6, with D hard to call. Trimming took 1 base from V and 0 from J, leaving 11 bases between them. CDR3 length: 17 amino acids. Germline CDR1 SGHRS, CDR2 YFSETQ. Together with reference TRBV5-1 and TRBJ1-6, the CDR3 gives the full variable domain: KAGVTQTPRYLIKTRGQQVTLSCSPISGHRSVSWYQQTPGQGLQFLFEYFSETQRNKGNFPGRFSGRQFSNSRSEMNVSTLELGDSALYLCASSLMGLGSYNSPLHFGNGTRLTVT.

The V and J genes are TRBV28 and TRBJ2-3, with 10 positions matching TRBD2. CDR3 length equals 15 residues. Germline V gives CDR1 MDHEN, CDR2 SYDVKM. J gave up 3 bases and V 3 bases, and 3 bases lay outside the gene matches. CDR3 in DNA: TGTGCCAGCAGTTTTAGCGGGGGGCGTACAGATACGCAGTATTTT. It codes for CASSFSGGRTDTQYF.

The chain uses TRBV18 and TRBJ1-6; 9 nucleotides line up with TRBD1. Trimming cost V 3 bases and J 7 bases; bases outside gene matches: 13. CDR3 length: 18 amino acids. Germline V lookup: CDR1 KGHSH, CDR2 LQKENI. The CDR3 DNA reads TGTGCCAGCTCACCCGCTCGGGCTACCGGGACAGGGAATTCACCCCTCCACTTT. It yields the protein CASSPARATGTGNSPLHF.

This rearrangement joins TRBV28 to TRBJ1-2, with D possibly TRBD1 on 5 matching bases. Germline values: CDR1 MDHEN, CDR2 SYDVKM. This CDR3 has 13 residues. Between the trimmed V and J ends, which lost 6 bases and 4 bases, there was a span of 12 bases. The CDR3 DNA reads as TGTGCCAGCAGCCCTCCGACAGTCTATGGCTACACCTTC. Protein: CASSPPTVYGYTF.

The chain is built from TRBV5-6 and TRBJ1-6; D call uncertain. The V and J ends lost 0 bases and 7 bases respectively, with 14 bases between them. Germline V lookup: CDR1 SGHDT, CDR2 YYEEEE. This CDR3 spans 16 amino acids. CDR3 DNA sequence: TGTGCCAGCAGCTTGGTTTCGGCAGTTCAAAATTCACCCCTCCACTTT. Translated, it gives CASSLVSAVQNSPLHF.

This clone was picked up a small number of times. The V gene is TRBV5-6, the J gene TRBJ1-3; 8 positions match TRBD1. The CDR3 sequence is 15 residues long. Trimming removed 5 bases from V and 7 bases from J; junction bases left unmatched: 11. In germline, CDR1 is SGHDT, CDR2 YYEEEE. CDR3 protein: CASRYAQGAWNTIYF. CDR3 coding DNA: TGTGCCAGCAGATACGCTCAGGGGGCCTGGAACACCATATATTTT.

The genes are TRBV6-5 and TRBJ1-5, with D possibly being TRBD1 (5 bases). Germline V gene lookup returns CDR1 MNHEY and CDR2 SVGAGI. This CDR3 has 15 residues. The V end lost 9 bases, the J end lost 0 bases, and 15 bases lay between the germline ends. The CDR3 region has the DNA TGTGCCAGTATGCCGAGGGGTAATAGCAATCAGCCCCAGCATTTT. Protein product: CASMPRGNSNQPQHF.

On this clone: One end of the junction is discordant with germline, which a read error may explain. The chain combines TRBV6-1 with TRBJ2-1, with 7 nucleotides matching TRBD2. The CDR3 length is 10 residues. Germline CDR1 MNHNS, CDR2 SASEGT. DNA of the CDR3: TGTGCCAGTTCGCGGGGGAATGTGGTCTTC. As protein: CASSRGNVVF.

In this sample, this clone turned up once. V and J are TRBV30 and TRBJ2-1; TRBD2 matches 7 bases. The V segment lost 0 bases and the J segment 3 bases; nucleotides outside the gene matches: 8. Germline CDR1 is GTSNPN and CDR2 is SVGIG (reference sequence). This CDR3 spans 16 amino acids. CDR3 residues: CAWSVLAGVDYNEQFF. In nucleotides, the CDR3 is TGTGCCTGGAGTGTACTTGCGGGGGTAGACTACAATGAGCAGTTCTTC.

The rearrangement joins TRBV2 to TRBJ2-1; D not certain. CDR3 length: 14 residues. Trimming removed 6 bases from V and 6 bases from J, with 15 bases in between. The germline CDR1 and CDR2 sequences are SNHLY and FYNNEI. CDR3 protein: CASSENSQANEQFF. For the CDR3, the DNA is TGTGCCAGCAGCGAGAATAGTCAGGCCAATGAGCAGTTCTTC.